This T cell receptor (beta chain) originates from a study of blood T cell repertoires in COVID-19. Turning to the study itself: Donors in the United States, Italy and Spain gave samples during acute or convalescent COVID-19.

Trimming took 3 bases from V and 3 from J, leaving 11 bases between them. The germline gives CDR1 LGHDT, CDR2 YNNKEL (reference sequence). The CDR3 totals 14 residues. Sequencing used immunoSEQ multiplex PCR; TCRdb keeps in-frame clones, though not all of them. In the table there are roughly 62,000 clones, roughly 80% of which are singletons. The chain has TRBV3-1 (or the pseudogene TRBV3-2) and TRBJ1-2, with D perhaps matching TRBD1 (6 bases). The sample consisted of peripheral blood. This receptor was taken from a man in his sixties with acute or convalescent COVID-19. The CDR3 DNA is TGTGCCAGCAGCCAGGGCAGGGGCTACTATGGCTACACCTTC. Its protein is CASSQGRGYYGYTF.